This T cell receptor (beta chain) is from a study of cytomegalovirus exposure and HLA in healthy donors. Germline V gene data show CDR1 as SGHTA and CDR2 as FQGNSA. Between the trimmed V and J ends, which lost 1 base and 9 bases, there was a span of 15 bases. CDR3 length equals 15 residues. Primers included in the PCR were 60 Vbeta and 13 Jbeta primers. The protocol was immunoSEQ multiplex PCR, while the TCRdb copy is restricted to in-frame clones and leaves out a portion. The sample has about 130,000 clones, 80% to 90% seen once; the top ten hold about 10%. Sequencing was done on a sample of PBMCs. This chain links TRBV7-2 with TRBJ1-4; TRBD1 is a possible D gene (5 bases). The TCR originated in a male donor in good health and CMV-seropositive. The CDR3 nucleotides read TGTGCCAGCAGCTTAGACGACAGCCAGTTCAAAAAACTGTTTTTT. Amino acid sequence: CASSLDDSQFKKLFF.